This is a list of T cell receptor beta chains from one sample in a study of tumor and adjacent non-tumor tissue in lung cancer. TCRdb recomputed calls from the multiplex PCR reads with MiXCR, one row per CDR3 protein. The table includes 130,000 or so distinct CDR3 sequences, approximately 66% detected once. Sequencing was done on a sample of lung tumor tissue. Receptors originate from a man aged 25 to 45 with non-small cell lung cancer. Both conserved end residues are part of each CDR3. D genes are given only for firm matches. Only some rows state a clone size, as once, few, many or a class for expanded clones.

clone_size	v_call	d_call	j_call	cdr3_nt	cdr3_aa
NA	TRBV29-1	NA	TRBJ2-7	TGCATCGTTGAAGGGGAAGGTTGGAAGCAGTACTTC	CIVEGEGWKQYF
NA	TRBV20-1	NA	TRBJ2-2	TGCAATGCTAGAGATGGGCCCTGGGAGCTGTTTTTT	CNARDGPWELFF
once	TRBV11-2	NA	TRBJ2-3	TGTGCCAGTAGCTTAATGAGCTCTGGCATAGATACGAAGTATTTT	CASSLMSSGIDTKYF
few	TRBV20-1	NA	TRBJ2-7	TGCAGTGCTAGATCGAGACACGAGCAGTACTTT	CSARSRHEQYF
NA	TRBV10-3	TRBD1	TRBJ2-7	TGTGGCATCAGTGAGTCGCCCTCCCGGACAGGGGATGACTACGAGCAGTACTTC	CGISESPSRTGDDYEQYF
NA	TRBV20-1	TRBD2	TRBJ2-3	TGCAGTGCTACCATAGCGGGAGCCACAGATACGCTGTATTTT	CSATIAGATDTLYF
once	TRBV19	NA	TRBJ2-7	TGTGCCAGCCGAATAAACGGGAGAGGGGACTCCTACGAGCAGTACTTC	CASRINGRGDSYEQYF
NA	TRBV7-2	NA	TRBJ1-2	TGTGCCAGCAGCTTTGAGGTCTCCGGTGGCTACACCTTC	CASSFEVSGGYTF
few	TRBV2	NA	TRBJ2-3	TGTGCCAGCAAGGACAGTACTAGCACTGATACGCAGTATTTT	CASKDSTSTDTQYF
many	TRBV29-1	TRBD2	TRBJ2-3	TGCAGCGTTGAGTATATAGCGGGAGAGACAGATACGCAGTATTTT	CSVEYIAGETDTQYF
NA	TRBV28	NA	TRBJ2-3	TGTGTCCGCAGTTTTGGAGACGGGGGAACAGATACGCAGTATTTT	CVRSFGDGGTDTQYF
many	TRBV5-4	TRBD2	TRBJ2-1	TGTGCCAGCAGCTCGGGGGGGGTCAACAATGAGCAGTTCTTC	CASSSGGVNNEQFF
many	TRBV6-2/TRBV6-3	TRBD1	TRBJ2-1	TGTGCCAGCAATTACTCGACAGGGCCAGACAATGAGCAGTTCTTC	CASNYSTGPDNEQFF
NA	TRBV25-1	TRBD2	TRBJ2-1	TGTGCCAGCAGTGAGCATAGCGGGATTTACAATGAGCAGTTCTTC	CASSEHSGIYNEQFF
medium-sized	TRBV29-1	NA	TRBJ2-5	TGCAGCACCTCCCTTGGGGGGGCCCAAGAGACCCAGTACTTC	CSTSLGGAQETQYF
NA	TRBV12-5	NA	TRBJ1-1	TGTGCTTGTGGTTGGGGGGCGGGCGGGGGAGCACGTGAAGTTTTCTTT	CACGWGAGGGAREVFF
NA	TRBV12-3/TRBV12-4	NA	TRBJ2-6	TGTGCCAGCAGTCCCCAGAGACCTAGGGCCAACGTCCTGACTTTC	CASSPQRPRANVLTF
few	TRBV6-2/TRBV6-3	NA	TRBJ2-7	TGTGCCAGCTCCAGGCAGTCCTTACTCTACGAGCAGTACTTC	CASSRQSLLYEQYF
few	TRBV6-2/TRBV6-3	NA	TRBJ2-5	TGTGCCAGCAGCTCCAGGGATGCAGAGACCCAGTACTTC	CASSSRDAETQYF
NA	TRBV4-2	NA	TRBJ2-1	TGTGCCAGCAGCCACGATTGTACTTCCGAAGGGAATGAGCAGTTCTTC	CASSHDCTSEGNEQFF
NA	TRBV11-3	TRBD2	TRBJ2-5	TGTCCCAGTAGCTTAGAAGCGGGAGGGCAAGAGACCCAGCACTTC	CPSSLEAGGQETQHF
NA	TRBV20-1	NA	TRBJ2-5	TGCAGAGCTAGAGCCGGGTCCAACCACCCGGGCCAAGAGACCCAGTATTTC	CRARAGSNHPGQETQYF